The 30 T cell receptor beta chains presented below share a single source sample, sequenced in a study of T cell changes during pregnancy in multiple sclerosis. Clones were read by immunoSEQ multiplex PCR, and TCRdb kept only the in-frame ones, dropping some. The sample records about 60,000 clones, approximately 91% being singletons. The sample consisted of peripheral blood, taken in the second trimester of pregnancy. The receptor source for this set is a female donor with multiple sclerosis, enrolled in a pregnancy study.

The chain is built from TRBV4-3 and TRBJ2-3; TRBD2 matches 7 bases. V dropped 0 bases and J dropped 3; count of bases not matched to a gene: 6. Per germline, CDR1 LGHNA and CDR2 YSLEER. The CDR3 is 16 residues long. The CDR3 coding sequence is TGCGCCAGCAGCCAAGATCTGGGGGGGGGTACAGATACGCAGTATTTT. This gives the protein CASSQDLGGGTDTQYF.

The chain carries TRBV6-6 and TRBJ1-6, with D possibly being TRBD1 (6 bases). The CDR3 is 15 amino acids. Germline CDR1 is MNHNY and CDR2 is SVGAGI (reference sequence). V lost 0 bases, J lost 8 bases, and 11 bases lay in between. DNA for the CDR3: TGTGCCAGCAGTTACTCGAGACAGGACGATTCACCCCTCCACTTT. It translates to CASSYSRQDDSPLHF.

The chain joins TRBV15 to TRBJ2-3, with TRBD2 matching 8 bases. Germline assignment: CDR1 LNHNV and CDR2 YYDKDF (reference sequence). The CDR3 is 16 residues long. The V gene end was trimmed by 2 bases and the J gene end by 1 base; junction bases not matched to a gene: 5. CDR3 nucleotides: TGTGCCACCAGCAGATACAGCGGGGGACGCACAGATACGCAGTATTTT. Amino acid sequence: CATSRYSGGRTDTQYF.

The chain couples TRBV5-4 to TRBJ2-2; no firm D call. Germline values: CDR1 SGHNT, CDR2 YYREEE (reference sequence). V was clipped by 0 bases and J by 0 bases, with 6 bases between them. The CDR3 consists of 15 residues. The CDR3 loop is CASSLGQSNTGELFF. The DNA for the CDR3 is TGTGCCAGCAGCTTGGGTCAGTCGAACACCGGGGAGCTGTTTTTT.

The chain links TRBV11-2 to TRBJ1-2; D call uncertain. This CDR3 has 15 residues. Germline assignment: CDR1 SGHAT and CDR2 FQNNGV. V lost 2 bases and J 5 bases, leaving 15 bases between the germline ends. CDR3 sequence (DNA): TGTGCCAGCAGCTTAATTAGTTCACAGAATTATGGCTACACCTTC. Its protein is CASSLISSQNYGYTF.

The J gene is TRBJ1-2, the V gene TRBV6-6; TRBD1 matches 7 bases. Germline CDR1 reads MNHNY; CDR2 reads SVGAGI (reference sequence). The CDR3 has 14 residues. The V and J ends lost 6 bases and 6 bases, in that order; junction bases with no gene match: 10. The DNA of the CDR3 is TGTGCCAGCAGCCTACCCGGGACAGCTAATGGCTACACCTTC. Translated, it gives CASSLPGTANGYTF.

V gene TRBV14 combines with J gene TRBJ2-7; TRBD2 aligns across 8 bases. J lost 0 bases, V lost 4 bases, and 8 bases had no gene match. Germline loops: CDR1 SGHDN, CDR2 FVKESK. The CDR3 is 16 residues long. CDR3 loop: CASSRGTRGGSYEQYF. The CDR3 bases are TGTGCCAGCAGCCGGGGGACCCGGGGGGGCTCCTACGAGCAGTACTTC.

The J gene is TRBJ2-3, the V gene TRBV6-5; weak D call: TRBD1 (7 bases). The V end was cut by 6 bases, the J end by 0 bases, with 13 bases between. The CDR3 runs 15 residues. CDR1 and CDR2 from the germline V gene are MNHEY and SVGAGI. The CDR3: CASSQGGTSTDTQYF. The CDR3 nucleotides are TGTGCCAGCAGCCAGGGGGGAACTAGCACAGATACGCAGTATTTT.

The J gene is TRBJ1-1, the V gene TRBV29-1; maybe TRBD1 (6 bases). Germline-derived CDR1 and CDR2 are SQVTM and ANQGSEA. CDR3 length: 13 residues. V lost 4 bases and J lost 1, with 10 bases in between. The CDR3 is CSVVPTGNTEAFF. The CDR3 DNA follows: TGCAGCGTTGTACCGACAGGGAACACTGAAGCTTTCTTT.

The rearrangement joins TRBV19 to TRBJ1-3, with D uncertain. Trimming shortened V by 6 bases and J by 0 bases, and 15 bases separated the two germline ends. The germline CDR1 and CDR2 sequences are LNHDA and SQIVND (reference sequence). The CDR3 spans 16 residues. CDR3 nucleotide sequence: TGTGCCAGTAGACGCGGATTGCTCACCTCTGGAAACACCATATATTTT. Its protein product is CASRRGLLTSGNTIYF.

This chain connects TRBV6-1 to TRBJ2-5, with 16 bases matching TRBD2. Germline V gene sequence: CDR1 MNHNS, CDR2 SASEGT. CDR3 length: 17 amino acids. Germline trimming cut 4 bases from V and 6 bases from J; bases unmatched to any gene: 8. Here the CDR3 reads CASSATGTSGGVKTQYF. CDR3 bases: TGTGCCAGCAGTGCTACCGGGACTAGCGGGGGGGTGAAGACCCAGTACTTC.

The chain is built from TRBV15 and TRBJ1-2; 9 bases are a match to TRBD1. Germline-derived CDR1 and CDR2 are LNHNV and YYDKDF (reference sequence). V trimming: 0 bases; J trimming: 6 bases; junction bases outside the gene matches: 5. The CDR3 has 15 amino acids. The CDR3 spells CATSRDPQGADGYTF. CDR3 coding DNA: TGTGCCACCAGCAGAGATCCACAGGGGGCAGATGGCTACACCTTC. Drawing the rest from reference TRBV15 and TRBJ1-2, the complete variable domain is DAMVIQNPRYQVTQFGKPVTLSCSQTLNHNVMYWYQQKSSQAPKLLFHYYDKDFNNEADTPDNFQSRRPNTSFCFLDIRSPGLGDTAMYLCATSRDPQGADGYTFGSGTRLTVV.

The rearrangement joins TRBV10-1 to TRBJ2-7; 9 bases align to TRBD2. This CDR3 spans 14 amino acids. With 2 bases clipped from V and 3 bases from J, the junction kept 2 bases outside the gene matches. Germline V lookup: CDR1 WNHNN, CDR2 SYGVQD (reference sequence). The DNA of the CDR3 is TGCGCCAGCAGTGAGGAAGCGGGGGGCTACGAGCAGTACTTC. Its protein is CASSEEAGGYEQYF.

The rearrangement uses TRBV28 and TRBJ2-5; 7 bases line up with TRBD2. Germline V lookup: CDR1 MDHEN, CDR2 SYDVKM. Unmatched junction bases numbered 6, after V lost 1 base and J lost 7 bases. The CDR3 loop spans 14 amino acids. As DNA, the CDR3 is TGTGCCAGCAGTTTATCCGGACTAGTATGGACCCAGTACTTC. It translates to CASSLSGLVWTQYF.

The chain combines TRBV6-5 with TRBJ1-2; D ambiguous. From germline, CDR1 is MNHEY and CDR2 SVGAGI. V was cut by 2 bases and J by 9 bases, with 13 bases left in between. The CDR3 runs to 13 residues. CDR3 in amino acids: CASSYGRGGSYTF. The CDR3 bases are TGTGCCAGCAGTTACGGGAGAGGTGGAAGCTACACCTTC.

This chain links TRBV27 with TRBJ1-6; D gene unclear. The CDR3 loop spans 14 amino acids. With 4 bases removed from V and 6 bases from J, the gap between germline ends came to 10 bases. Germline values: CDR1 MNHEY, CDR2 SMNVEV (reference sequence). The CDR3 loop is CASSSLRSNSPLHF. CDR3 nucleotides: TGTGCCAGCAGTTCTCTTAGATCTAATTCACCCCTCCACTTT.

The table lists this clone with a count of one. This chain's CDR3 is CASSRRTGGGNTEAFF. The CDR3 region has the DNA TGTGCCAGCAGTCGACGGACAGGGGGGGGAAACACTGAAGCTTTCTTT. The genes are TRBV2 and TRBJ1-1; 10 bases align to TRBD1. Germline V gene lookup returns CDR1 SNHLY and CDR2 FYNNEI. The CDR3 covers 16 residues. V was clipped by 5 bases and J by 2 bases; unmatched bases: 8.

The genes are TRBV4-2 and TRBJ2-1; 8 bases are a match to TRBD2. There are 16 residues in the CDR3. The germline V gene encodes CDR1 LGHNA and CDR2 YNFKEQ. After removal of 1 base from V and 1 base from J, the junction contained 3 bases not matched to a gene. The CDR3 loop reads CASSQAGTRSYNEQFF. The CDR3 DNA reads TGTGCCAGCAGCCAAGCGGGGACTAGGTCCTACAATGAGCAGTTCTTC.

J is TRBJ2-1 and V is TRBV5-1, with 7 bases identical to TRBD1. With 2 bases clipped from V and 0 bases from J, the junction kept 2 bases outside the gene matches. Germline V lookup: CDR1 SGHRS, CDR2 YFSETQ. This CDR3 has 15 amino acids. The CDR3 DNA follows: TGCGCCAGCAGCTTTACAGGGGACTCCTACAATGAGCAGTTCTTC. Its translation is CASSFTGDSYNEQFF.

The chain joins TRBV6-5 to TRBJ2-1; a possible D gene is TRBD2 (6 bases). The CDR3 runs 12 residues. Trimming left V 6 bases short and J 8 bases short, with 11 bases between. Germline CDR1 MNHEY, CDR2 SVGAGI. DNA for the CDR3: TGTGCCAGCAGGGGACTGATGGATGAGCAGTTCTTC. Its protein is CASRGLMDEQFF.

J is TRBJ1-2 and V is TRBV28; TRBD1 matches at 12 bases. CDR3 length: 16 amino acids. In germline, CDR1 is MDHEN, CDR2 SYDVKM. Germline trimming cut 7 bases from V and 5 bases from J; bases unmatched to any gene: 11. The chain's CDR3 is CASTFGTGGTYYGYTF. In DNA form, the CDR3 reads TGTGCCAGCACCTTCGGGACAGGGGGCACCTATTATGGCTACACCTTC.

The chain uses TRBV5-3 and TRBJ2-7; D is possibly TRBD2 (5 bases). TRBV5-3 is assigned to the ORF class and has an uncertain function. Trimming removed 1 base from V and 0 bases from J, with 14 bases in between. The CDR3 sequence is 16 residues long. The CDR3 reads CARSLLASRSSYEQYF. The DNA of the CDR3 is TGTGCCAGAAGCTTGCTGGCTAGCCGGAGCTCCTACGAGCAGTACTTC.

This chain links TRBV6-5 with TRBJ2-7; D possibly corresponds to TRBD1 (7 bases). This CDR3 has 12 residues. The V end was cut by 8 bases, the J end by 2 bases, with 10 bases between. Germline V gene data show CDR1 as MNHEY and CDR2 as SVGAGI. CDR3 sequence reads: CASRRGPYEQYF. CDR3 bases: TGTGCCAGCCGGAGGGGGCCCTACGAGCAGTACTTC.

This chain joins TRBV5-5 and TRBJ2-5; tentatively, D is TRBD1 (6 bases). Germline assignment: CDR1 SGHKS and CDR2 YYEKEE (reference sequence). The CDR3 length is 16 residues. V shed 2 bases and J shed 0 bases, with 14 bases lying between them. CDR3 residues: CASSLNQGLYQETQYF. CDR3 bases: TGTGCCAGCAGCTTAAACCAGGGGTTGTACCAAGAGACCCAGTACTTC.

This clone was seen more than once but under ten times. The chain recombines TRBV11-2 with TRBJ1-1; TRBD1 might be the D (5 bases). The germline gives CDR1 SGHAT, CDR2 FQNNGV. V was pared by 5 bases and J by 4 bases, with 11 bases between. CDR3 size: 13 residues. The CDR3 reads CASSPGGGTEAFF. The DNA of the CDR3 is TGTGCCAGCAGCCCCGGGGGTGGCACTGAAGCTTTCTTT.

The chain combines TRBV28 with TRBJ2-7, with 11 bases identical to TRBD2. Germline V gene lookup returns CDR1 MDHEN and CDR2 SYDVKM. V dropped 5 bases and J dropped 0; count of bases not matched to a gene: 9. This CDR3 has 17 amino acids. This CDR3 reads CASSPVLAGGSSYEQYF. CDR3 DNA: TGTGCCAGCAGTCCCGTGCTAGCGGGGGGTTCCTCCTACGAGCAGTACTTC.

The V and J genes are TRBV21-1 and TRBJ1-4; the D call of TRBD1 is as the table states it, not checked on the DNA. TRBV21-1 is a pseudogene. The CDR3 has 14 amino acids. CDR3 in amino acids: CASSGQGRGEKLFF. The CDR3 DNA sequence: TGTGCCAGCAGCGGACAGGGTCGAGGTGAAAAACTGTTTTTT.

CDR3: CASSLEPMTKQYF. The CDR3 DNA reads as TGTGCCAGCAGCTTAGAACCAATGACTAAGCAGTACTTC. The chain couples TRBV7-9 to TRBJ2-7; a weak D match, TRBD2 (5 bases). This CDR3 spans 13 amino acids. Trimming shortened V by 1 base and J by 8 bases, and 12 bases separated the two germline ends. Germline lookup yields CDR1 SEHNR and CDR2 FQNEAQ (reference sequence).

As concerns this clone: The germline gene is not matched at one end of the junction; a read error may be the cause. V and J are TRBV20-1 and TRBJ2-7; unclear D gene. CDR3 length equals 11 residues. Germline assignment: CDR1 DFQATT and CDR2 SNEGSKA (reference sequence). CDR3 region: CSARAPYGQYF. The CDR3 bases are TGCAGTGCTAGAGCACCGTACGGGCAGTACTTC.

The chain combines TRBV9 with TRBJ1-1; the D gene is possibly TRBD1 (6 bases). The CDR3 totals 14 residues. V gave up 0 bases and J gave up 4 bases, with 10 bases separating them. The germline V gene encodes CDR1 SGDLS and CDR2 YYNGEE. In DNA, the CDR3 is TGTGCCAGCAGCGTAGTTGGGGGCCCCACTGAAGCTTTCTTT. It yields the protein CASSVVGGPTEAFF.